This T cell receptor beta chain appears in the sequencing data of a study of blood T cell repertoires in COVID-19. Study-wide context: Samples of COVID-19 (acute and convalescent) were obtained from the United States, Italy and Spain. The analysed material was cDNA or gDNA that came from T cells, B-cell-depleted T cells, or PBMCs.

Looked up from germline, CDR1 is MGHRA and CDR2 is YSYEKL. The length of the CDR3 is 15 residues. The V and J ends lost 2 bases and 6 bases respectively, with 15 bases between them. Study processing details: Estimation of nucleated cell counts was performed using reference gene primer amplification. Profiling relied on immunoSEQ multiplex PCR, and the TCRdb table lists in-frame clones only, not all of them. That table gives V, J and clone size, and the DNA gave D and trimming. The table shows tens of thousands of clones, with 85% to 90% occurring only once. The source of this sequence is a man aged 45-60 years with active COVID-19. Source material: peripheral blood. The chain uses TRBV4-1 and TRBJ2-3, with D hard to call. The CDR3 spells CASSQLNLPRDTQYF. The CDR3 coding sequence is TGCGCCAGCAGCCAATTGAATCTGCCCCGGGATACGCAGTATTTT.